This T cell receptor beta chain was profiled in a study of blood T cell repertoires in COVID-19. Study overall: Samples came from the United States, Italy and Spain, spanning acute and convalescent COVID-19.

The method was immunoSEQ multiplex PCR; TCRdb's version includes in-frame clones alone and lacks a portion of them. The repertoire consists of about 120,000 clones, with about 83% occurring once and the leading ten covering 3.9%. Material: peripheral blood. The source of this sequence is a man aged 55 to 69 with acute or convalescent COVID-19.

CDR3 protein: CATRLAGGPGELFF. As DNA, the CDR3 is TGTGCCACCCGGCTAGCGGGAGGGCCCGGGGAGCTGTTTTTT. The rearrangement joins TRBV11-2 to TRBJ2-2, with TRBD2 matching over 12 bases. With 10 bases clipped from V and 6 bases from J, the junction kept 6 bases outside the gene matches. CDR1 SGHAT and CDR2 FQNNGV come from the germline V gene. This CDR3 spans 14 amino acids.